The 14 T cell receptor beta chains below come from one sample, sequenced in a study of human T cells and chemical hapten exposure. Unseparated into fractions, whole blood served as the source from which total RNA was extracted. The library tagged individual cDNA molecules with unique molecular identifiers. In TCRdb, the reads were re-called with MiXCR into one record per CDR3 protein. The sample consists of about 120,000 distinct CDR3 sequences, 6.5% to 10% of them appearing once. Material for sequencing was whole blood. These TCRs come from a human donor in good health. Some clones in this sample may be carry-over from other donors' samples.

This chain connects TRBV29-1 to TRBJ2-4; 8 bases align to TRBD2. The germline gives CDR1 SQVTM, CDR2 ANQGSEA. The length of the CDR3 is 12 residues. Germline trimming cut 2 bases from V and 8 bases from J; bases unmatched to any gene: 2. The CDR3 DNA reads TGCAGCGTTGAATCCGGGGGGGACATTCAGTACTTC. This translates into CSVESGGDIQYF.

In this sample, this clonotype turned up a few times. The genes are TRBV6-4 and TRBJ2-3; 14 bases are a match to TRBD2. Germline trimming cut 5 bases from V and 4 bases from J; bases unmatched to any gene: 5. From germline, CDR1 is MRHNA and CDR2 SNTAGT. This CDR3 is built from 16 residues. The CDR3 protein is CASSPSGLAGADTQYF. CDR3 sequence (DNA): TGTGCCAGCAGTCCCTCGGGACTAGCGGGAGCAGATACGCAGTATTTT.

A note on this clonotype: The germline gene is not matched at one end of the junction; a read error may be the cause. The chain has TRBV15 and TRBJ2-7, with D tentatively TRBD1 (5 bases). This CDR3 spans 12 amino acids. The germline CDR1 and CDR2 sequences are LNHNV and YYDKDF (reference sequence). CDR3 loop: CVTSQYTGEQYF. Written as DNA, the CDR3 is TGTGTCACCAGCCAATATACAGGCGAGCAGTACTTC.

This chain uses TRBV6-2 or TRBV6-3 with TRBJ1-1; D is perhaps TRBD1 (6 bases). The CDR3 contains 13 residues. Trimming cost V 6 bases and J 4 bases, with 12 bases left between them. The V gene's germline CDR1 is MNHEY and CDR2 SVGEGT. The CDR3 coding sequence is TGTGCCAGCAGCTATGGACAGTTCACTGAAGCTTTCTTT. This sequence encodes CASSYGQFTEAFF.

This clonotype was seen ten or more times. The V gene is TRBV5-1, the J gene TRBJ1-2; TRBD1 matches 8 bases. CDR3 length equals 15 residues. The germline V gene encodes CDR1 SGHRS and CDR2 YFSETQ. The V and J ends lost 0 bases and 4 bases, in that order; junction bases with no gene match: 5. The CDR3 sequence: CASSLGGQGAYGYTF. CDR3 bases: TGCGCCAGCAGCTTGGGAGGACAGGGCGCCTATGGCTACACCTTC.

This clonotype was picked up a small number of times. The J gene is TRBJ2-1, the V gene TRBV10-2, with D uncertain. The V end was cut by 4 bases, the J end by 5 bases, with 9 bases between. The germline V gene encodes CDR1 WSHSY and CDR2 SAAADI. CDR3 length: 13 residues. The CDR3 DNA is TGCGCCAGCAGTGCATGGGGTAACAATGAGCAGTTCTTC. Amino acids: CASSAWGNNEQFF.

This clonotype appeared a few times. The rearrangement uses TRBV18 and TRBJ2-7; 8 positions match TRBD1. In germline, CDR1 is KGHSH, CDR2 LQKENI. Losses at the gene ends were 0 bases for V and 5 bases for J; bases not matched to a gene: 3. There are 14 residues in the CDR3. The CDR3 sequence is CASSPPPGGNEQYF. CDR3 sequence (DNA): TGTGCCAGCTCACCACCCCCAGGGGGCAACGAGCAGTACTTC.

This clonotype has a count of ten or more. The J gene is TRBJ1-6, the V gene TRBV6-5; possibly TRBD1 for D (5 bases). This CDR3 spans 12 amino acids. Germline V gene lookup returns CDR1 MNHEY and CDR2 SVGAGI. The V end lost 6 bases, the J end lost 8 bases, and 8 bases lay between the germline ends. The CDR3 sequence: CASRLTDSPLHF. In DNA form, the CDR3 reads TGTGCCAGCAGGTTGACAGATTCACCCCTCCACTTT.

About this clonotype: Since a much larger clone is just one base distant, this may be a read error. CDR3 DNA sequence: TGTGTCAGCAGCCTACGTATTAGCGGGAGTAGGTACGAGCAGTACTTC. It yields the protein CVSSLRISGSRYEQYF. The genes are TRBV4-2 and TRBJ2-7; TRBD2 matches at 9 bases. The CDR3 is 16 residues long. The germline CDR1 and CDR2 sequences are LGHNA and YNFKEQ.

The chain uses TRBV27 and TRBJ2-5; tentatively, D is TRBD2 (5 bases). V was shortened by 2 bases and J by 4 bases, with 20 bases between the two germline ends. The CDR3 extends over 17 amino acids. Germline V lookup: CDR1 MNHEY, CDR2 SMNVEV (reference sequence). CDR3: CASSLRGHGNLGETQYF. CDR3 DNA: TGTGCCAGCAGTTTAAGAGGGCATGGGAACCTAGGAGAGACCCAGTACTTC.

This clonotype showed up just a few times. This sequence joins TRBV7-2 and TRBJ2-7; D is perhaps TRBD2 (5 bases). The germline CDR1 and CDR2 sequences are SGHTA and FQGNSA. Trimming took off 5 bases at V and 3 bases at J, with 14 bases between the two ends. The CDR3 consists of 14 residues. The CDR3 reads CASSPDRAGYEQYF. The CDR3 nucleotides are TGTGCCAGCAGCCCAGATAGGGCGGGCTACGAGCAGTACTTC. The variable domain in full, completed from reference TRBV7-2 and TRBJ2-7, reads GAGVSQSPSNKVTEKGKDVELRCDPISGHTALYWYRQSLGQGLEFLIYFQGNSAPDKSGLPSDRFSAERTGGSVSTLTIQRTQQEDSAVYLCASSPDRAGYEQYFGPGTRLTVT.

This clonotype was seen many times. V gene TRBV12-5 combines with J gene TRBJ1-2; 7 bases map to TRBD1. Unmatched junction bases numbered 17, after V lost 5 bases and J lost 8 bases. Germline values: CDR1 LGHNT, CDR2 FRNRAP. The CDR3 is made up of 16 amino acids. DNA of the CDR3: TGTGCTAGTGGTACAACCGGGACAGCGGTTGGGAGCGGCTACACCTTC. Protein: CASGTTGTAVGSGYTF.

This clonotype appeared many times. The chain recombines TRBV2 with TRBJ2-3, with D perhaps TRBD1 (5 bases). CDR1 and CDR2 from the germline V gene are SNHLY and FYNNEI. The CDR3 has 14 amino acids. Trimming cost V 6 bases and J 3 bases, with 13 bases left between them. For the CDR3, the DNA is TGTGCCAGCAGCGAAAACAGGCGAACAGATACGCAGTATTTT. This translates into CASSENRRTDTQYF.

This clonotype has only a few counts. In DNA, the CDR3 is TGTGCCAGCAGTGCGGGTCCCCCGTGGGATGGCACTGAAGCTTTCTTT. It codes for CASSAGPPWDGTEAFF. This chain connects TRBV6-5 to TRBJ1-1; D is undetermined. Germline CDR1 and CDR2: MNHEY and SVGAGI. There are 16 residues in the CDR3. Trimming removed 5 bases from V and 4 bases from J, with 20 bases in between.